The following is a T cell receptor beta chain sequence with its context. The antigen is not known. Relative to the germline gene, one junction end is altered; a read error may explain this. From about 0.5 ug of total RNA, TCR beta-specific cDNA was reverse-transcribed using a constant-region primer. Slightly modified ARM-PCR served as the procedure for the TCR beta libraries. These libraries came from three rounds of nested multiplex PCR. Investigators reported that the first two PCR rounds, at 10 cycles each, used TRBV1-TRBV30 forward primers with a C-beta reverse primer. MiXCR, applied by TCRdb to the multiplex PCR reads, yields one record per CDR3 protein. The sample shows around 210,000 distinct CDR3 sequences, 65% of them seen only once. CDR1 is MGHRA and CDR2 is YSYEKL in the germline V gene. This CDR3 spans 14 amino acids. The record originates from a study of tumor-infiltrating lymphocytes in primary liver carcinoma.

Findings of the study overall: Without sorting, CD4+ versus CD8+ T cell repertoires were not compared. Tumors and blood were compared for top-250-clone fraction, and tumors had the significantly higher value (p = 0.039).

Germline DNA was extracted too, while blood RNA derived from unsorted whole blood. None of the patients had received treatment, and all had chronic HBV infection. The clonotype originates from a woman aged 55-69 years with primary liver carcinoma and hepatitis B virus infection. The J gene is TRBJ2-7, the V gene TRBV4-1, with 7 bases aligning to TRBD2. Sample: peripheral blood. The CDR3: CACSRGGSRDEQYF. The CDR3 bases are TGCGCCTGCAGTCGTGGCGGGAGTAGAGACGAGCAGTACTTT.